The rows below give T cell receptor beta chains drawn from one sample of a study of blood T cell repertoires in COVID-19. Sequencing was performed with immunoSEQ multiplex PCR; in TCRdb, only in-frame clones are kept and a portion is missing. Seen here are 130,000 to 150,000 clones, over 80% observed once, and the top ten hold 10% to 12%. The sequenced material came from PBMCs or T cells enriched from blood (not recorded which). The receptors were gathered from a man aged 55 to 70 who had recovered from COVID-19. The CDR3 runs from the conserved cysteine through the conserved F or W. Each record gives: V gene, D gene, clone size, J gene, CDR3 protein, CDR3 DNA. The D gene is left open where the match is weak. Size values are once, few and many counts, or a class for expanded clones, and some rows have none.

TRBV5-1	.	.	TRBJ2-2	CASSLLQAGELFF	TGCGCCAGCAGCTTGTTACAAGCCGGGGAGCTGTTTTTT
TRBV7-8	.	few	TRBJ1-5	CASSQTPTVNQPQHF	TGTGCCAGCAGCCAAACTCCGACAGTTAATCAGCCCCAGCATTTT
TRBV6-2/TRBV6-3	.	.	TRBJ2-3	CASSYVRGTGTQYF	TGTGCCAGCAGTTACGTGAGGGGGACGGGTACGCAGTATTTT
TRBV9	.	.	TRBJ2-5	CASRRAPDNRETQYF	TGTGCCAGCAGACGAGCGCCGGACAATCGTGAGACCCAGTACTTC
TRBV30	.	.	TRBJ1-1	CAWKGGGNTEAFF	TGTGCCTGGAAGGGAGGGGGGAACACTGAAGCTTTCTTT
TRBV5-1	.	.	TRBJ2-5	CASSLTGTSQETQYF	TGCGCCAGCAGCTTGACCGGGACATCCCAAGAGACCCAGTACTTC
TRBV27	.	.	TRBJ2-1	CASGRGGNEQFF	TGTGCCAGCGGGAGAGGGGGCAATGAGCAGTTCTTC
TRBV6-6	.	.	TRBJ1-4	CASSPRGGGGDEKLFF	TGTGCCAGCAGCCCCCGCGGCGGGGGGGGAGACGAAAAACTGTTTTTT
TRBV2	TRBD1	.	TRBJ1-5	CASRFLQGRQPQHF	TGTGCCAGCAGGTTCTTACAGGGGCGCCAGCCCCAGCATTTT
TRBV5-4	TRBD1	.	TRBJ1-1	CASSRTGGPNTEAFF	TGTGCCAGCAGTAGAACAGGGGGACCGAACACTGAAGCTTTCTTT
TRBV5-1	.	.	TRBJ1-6	CASSFRATSYNSPLHF	TGCGCCAGCAGCTTCCGAGCCACCTCCTATAATTCACCCCTCCACTTT
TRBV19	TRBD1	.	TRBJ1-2	CASRRQGGGYTF	TGTGCCAGTAGAAGACAGGGTGGCGGCTACACCTTC
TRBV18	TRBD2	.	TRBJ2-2	CASSSKGLAGQNTGELFF	TGTGCCAGCTCATCCAAGGGACTAGCGGGACAGAACACCGGGGAGCTGTTTTTT
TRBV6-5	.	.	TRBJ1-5	CASRSTVTQPQHF	TGTGCCAGCAGGTCGACAGTCACTCAGCCCCAGCATTTT
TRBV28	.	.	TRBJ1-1	CASSLGGSYDTEAFF	TGTGCCAGCAGTTTAGGGGGCAGTTACGACACTGAAGCTTTCTTT
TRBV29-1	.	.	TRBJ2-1	CSVAVAEQFF	TGCAGCGTTGCGGTCGCGGAGCAGTTCTTC
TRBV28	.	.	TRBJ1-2	CASSFTQEPGYGYTF	TGTGCCAGCAGTTTCACACAGGAACCTGGCTATGGCTACACCTTC
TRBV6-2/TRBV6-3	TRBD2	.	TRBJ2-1	CASSYRGRAVHEQFF	TGTGCCAGCAGTTACCGCGGGAGGGCAGTTCATGAGCAGTTCTTC
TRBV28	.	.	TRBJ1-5	CASRQGVEPQHF	TGTGCCAGCAGACAGGGCGTGGAGCCCCAGCATTTT
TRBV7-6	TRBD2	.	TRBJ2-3	CASSLLAESTDTQYF	TGTGCCAGCAGCTTACTAGCGGAGAGCACAGATACGCAGTATTTT
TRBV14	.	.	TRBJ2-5	CASSQGRETQYF	TGTGCCAGCAGCCAAGGGCGGGAGACCCAGTACTTC
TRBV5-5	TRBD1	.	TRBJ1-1	CASSLRDRGRTEAFF	TGTGCCAGCAGCCTCCGGGACAGGGGTCGGACTGAAGCTTTCTTT
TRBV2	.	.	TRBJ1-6	CASRVDNSPLHF	TGTGCCAGCCGAGTTGATAATTCACCCCTCCACTTT
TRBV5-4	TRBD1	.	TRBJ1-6	CASQEGQRGSNSPLHF	TGTGCCAGCCAAGAGGGACAGAGAGGATCGAATTCACCCCTCCACTTT
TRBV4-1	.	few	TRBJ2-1	CASSGGTGYEQFF	TGCGCCAGCAGCGGTGGGACTGGGTATGAGCAGTTCTTC
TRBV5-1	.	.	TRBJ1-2	CASSLGLEGDGYTF	TGCGCCAGCAGCTTGGGACTTGAGGGAGATGGCTACACCTTC
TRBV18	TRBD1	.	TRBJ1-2	CASSPAETGMVVVRGYTF	TGTGCCAGCTCACCAGCGGAGACAGGGATGGTTGTAGTCCGTGGCTACACCTTC
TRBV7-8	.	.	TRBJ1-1	CASSLALDNEAFF	TGTGCCAGCAGCTTAGCGTTAGATAATGAAGCTTTCTTT
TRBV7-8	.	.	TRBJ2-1	CASSSHQGGEQFF	TGTGCCAGCAGCTCCCATCAGGGAGGCGAGCAGTTCTTC